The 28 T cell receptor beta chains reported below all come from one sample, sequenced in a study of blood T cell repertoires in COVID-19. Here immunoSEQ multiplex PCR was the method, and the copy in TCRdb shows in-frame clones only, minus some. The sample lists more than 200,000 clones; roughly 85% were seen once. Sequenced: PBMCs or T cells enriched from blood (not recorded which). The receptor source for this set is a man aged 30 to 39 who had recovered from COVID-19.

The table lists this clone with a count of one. The CDR3 protein is CASSFLDRGNEQFF. CDR3 DNA: TGCGCCAGCAGCTTTCTGGACAGGGGCAATGAGCAGTTCTTC. This chain links TRBV5-1 with TRBJ2-1; 9 nucleotides agree with TRBD1. V lost 2 bases and J lost 6; bases outside the gene matches: 3. Germline CDR1 SGHRS, CDR2 YFSETQ. This CDR3 spans 14 amino acids.

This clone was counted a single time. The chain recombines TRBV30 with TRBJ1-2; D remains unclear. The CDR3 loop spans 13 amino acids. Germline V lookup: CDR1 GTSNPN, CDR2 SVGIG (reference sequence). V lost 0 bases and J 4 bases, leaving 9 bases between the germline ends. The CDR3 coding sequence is TGTGCCTGGAGTGTAAGTCAGATCTATGGCTACACCTTC. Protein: CAWSVSQIYGYTF.

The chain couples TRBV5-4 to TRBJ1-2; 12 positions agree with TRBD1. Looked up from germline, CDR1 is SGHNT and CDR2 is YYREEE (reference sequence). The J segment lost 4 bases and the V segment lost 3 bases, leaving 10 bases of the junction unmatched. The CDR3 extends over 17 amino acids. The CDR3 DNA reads TGTGCCAGCAGCTCGGGACAGGGGGCATATGGGGGCTATGGCTACACCTTC. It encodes CASSSGQGAYGGYGYTF.

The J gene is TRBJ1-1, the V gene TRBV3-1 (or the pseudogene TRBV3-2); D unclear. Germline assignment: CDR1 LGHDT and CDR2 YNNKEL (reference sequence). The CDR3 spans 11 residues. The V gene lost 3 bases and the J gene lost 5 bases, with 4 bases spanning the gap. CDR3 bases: TGTGCCAGCAGCCACCGGACTGAAGCTTTCTTT. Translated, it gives CASSHRTEAFF.

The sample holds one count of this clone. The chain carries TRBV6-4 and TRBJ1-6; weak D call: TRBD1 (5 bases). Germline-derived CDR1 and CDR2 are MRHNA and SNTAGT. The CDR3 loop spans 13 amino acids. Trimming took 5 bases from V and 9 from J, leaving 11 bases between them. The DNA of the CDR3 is TGTGCCAGCAGTAACGTCGGGGGTTCACCCCTCCACTTT. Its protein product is CASSNVGGSPLHF.

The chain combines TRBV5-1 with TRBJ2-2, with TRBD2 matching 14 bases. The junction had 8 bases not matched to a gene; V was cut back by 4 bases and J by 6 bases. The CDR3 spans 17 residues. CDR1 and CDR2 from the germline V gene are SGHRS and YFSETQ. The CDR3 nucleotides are TGCGCCAGCAGCCGAGGACTAGCGGGAGGTTCTGCCGGGGAGCTGTTTTTT. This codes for CASSRGLAGGSAGELFF. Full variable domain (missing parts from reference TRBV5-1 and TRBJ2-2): KAGVTQTPRYLIKTRGQQVTLSCSPISGHRSVSWYQQTPGQGLQFLFEYFSETQRNKGNFPGRFSGRQFSNSRSEMNVSTLELGDSALYLCASSRGLAGGSAGELFFGEGSRLTVL.

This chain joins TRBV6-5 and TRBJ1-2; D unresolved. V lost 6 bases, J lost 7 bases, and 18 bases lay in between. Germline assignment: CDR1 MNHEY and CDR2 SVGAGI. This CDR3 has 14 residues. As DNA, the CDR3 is TGTGCCAGCAGCTTAAGCCCGTCGGGGAGTGGCTACACCTTC. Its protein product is CASSLSPSGSGYTF.

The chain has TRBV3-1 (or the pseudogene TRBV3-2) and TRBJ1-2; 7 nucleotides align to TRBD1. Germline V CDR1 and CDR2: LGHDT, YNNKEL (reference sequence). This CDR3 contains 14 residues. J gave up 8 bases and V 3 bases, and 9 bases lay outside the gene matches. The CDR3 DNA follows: TGTGCCAGCAGCCAGGGGACAGCGCCCTTGGGCTACACCTTC. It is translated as CASSQGTAPLGYTF.

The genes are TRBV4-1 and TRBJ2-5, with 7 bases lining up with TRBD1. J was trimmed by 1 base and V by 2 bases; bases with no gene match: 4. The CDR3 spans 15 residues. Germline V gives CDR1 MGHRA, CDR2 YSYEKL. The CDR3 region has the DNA TGCGCCAGCAGCCAACCTGGGACAGCCCAAGAGACCCAGTACTTC. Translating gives CASSQPGTAQETQYF.

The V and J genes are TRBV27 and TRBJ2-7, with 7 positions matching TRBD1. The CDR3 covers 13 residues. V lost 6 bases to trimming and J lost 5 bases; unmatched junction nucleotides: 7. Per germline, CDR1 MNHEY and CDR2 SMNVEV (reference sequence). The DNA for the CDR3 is TGTGCCAGCAGGTACGGCAGGGGGAACGAGCAGTACTTC. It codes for CASRYGRGNEQYF.

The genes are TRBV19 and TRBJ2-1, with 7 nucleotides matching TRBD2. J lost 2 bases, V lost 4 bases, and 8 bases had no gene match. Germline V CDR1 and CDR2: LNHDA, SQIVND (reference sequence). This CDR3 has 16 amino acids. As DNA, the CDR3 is TGTGCCAGTAGTACCCTTAGCGGGTCGCCCTACAATGAGCAGTTCTTC. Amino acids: CASSTLSGSPYNEQFF.

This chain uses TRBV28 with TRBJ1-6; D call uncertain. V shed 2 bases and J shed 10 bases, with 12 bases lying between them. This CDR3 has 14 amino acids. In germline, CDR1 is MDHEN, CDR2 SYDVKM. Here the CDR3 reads CASSLGVSASPLHF. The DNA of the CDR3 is TGTGCCAGCAGTTTAGGTGTTAGCGCATCACCCCTCCACTTT.

CDR3 in DNA: TGTGCCAGCAGCTTAGATGTGGCTGGCTACGAGCAGTACTTC. Translating it yields CASSLDVAGYEQYF. J is TRBJ2-7 and V is TRBV7-8, with D unresolved. Trimming removed 1 base from V and 3 bases from J, with 10 bases in between. Germline V gives CDR1 SGHVS, CDR2 FQNEAQ. The CDR3 runs to 14 residues.

CDR3 residues: CASSPPSAANYGYTF. As DNA, the CDR3 is TGTGCCAGCTCACCACCATCTGCGGCGAACTATGGCTACACCTTC. J is TRBJ1-2 and V is TRBV18, with unresolved D. Germline loops: CDR1 KGHSH, CDR2 LQKENI. The CDR3 runs to 15 residues. V was pared by 0 bases and J by 2 bases, with 10 bases between. The full variable domain, with the rest looked up from reference TRBV18 and TRBJ1-2, is NAGVMQNPRHLVRRRGQEARLRCSPMKGHSHVYWYRQLPEEGLKFMVYLQKENIIDESGMPKERFSAEFPKEGPSILRIQQVVRGDSAAYFCASSPPSAANYGYTFGSGTRLTVV.

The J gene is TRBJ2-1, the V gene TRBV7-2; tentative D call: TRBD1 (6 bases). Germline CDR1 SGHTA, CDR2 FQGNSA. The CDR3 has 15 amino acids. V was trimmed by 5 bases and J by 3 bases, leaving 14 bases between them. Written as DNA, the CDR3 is TGTGCCAGCAGCCCCCGGGACAAAGTCTACAATGAGCAGTTCTTC. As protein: CASSPRDKVYNEQFF. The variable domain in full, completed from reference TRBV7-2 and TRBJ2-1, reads GAGVSQSPSNKVTEKGKDVELRCDPISGHTALYWYRQSLGQGLEFLIYFQGNSAPDKSGLPSDRFSAERTGGSVSTLTIQRTQQEDSAVYLCASSPRDKVYNEQFFGPGTRLTVL.

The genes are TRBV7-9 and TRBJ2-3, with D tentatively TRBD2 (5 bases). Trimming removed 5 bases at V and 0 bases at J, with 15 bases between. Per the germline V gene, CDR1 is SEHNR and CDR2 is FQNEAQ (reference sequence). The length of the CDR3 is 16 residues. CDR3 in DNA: TGTGCCAGCAGCGAGGGTCTACTCTTTAGCACAGATACGCAGTATTTT. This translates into CASSEGLLFSTDTQYF.

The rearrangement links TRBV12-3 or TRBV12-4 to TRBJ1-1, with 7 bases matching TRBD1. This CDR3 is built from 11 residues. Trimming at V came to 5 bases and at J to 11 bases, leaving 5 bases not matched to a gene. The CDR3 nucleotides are TGTGCCAGCAGTGACAGGGCGGATGCTTTCTTT. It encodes CASSDRADAFF.

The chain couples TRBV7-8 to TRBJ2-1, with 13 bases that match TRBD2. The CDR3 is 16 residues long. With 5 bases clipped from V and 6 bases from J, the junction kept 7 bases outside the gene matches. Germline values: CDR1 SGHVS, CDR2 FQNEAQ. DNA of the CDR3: TGTGCCAGCAGCGCAACCGGGACTAGCGGGGTCAATGAGCAGTTCTTC. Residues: CASSATGTSGVNEQFF.

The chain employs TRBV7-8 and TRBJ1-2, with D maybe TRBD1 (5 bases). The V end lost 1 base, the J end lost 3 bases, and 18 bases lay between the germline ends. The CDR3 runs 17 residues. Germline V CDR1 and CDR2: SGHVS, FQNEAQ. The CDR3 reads CASSLEGLGGTHYGYTF. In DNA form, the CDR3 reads TGTGCCAGCAGCTTAGAGGGGCTGGGGGGGACCCACTATGGCTACACCTTC.

CDR3 sequence (DNA): TGTGCCAGCAGAACCGGGGGTTTCGACGAGCAGTACTTC. Its protein is CASRTGGFDEQYF. The V gene is TRBV28, the J gene TRBJ2-7, with D maybe TRBD2 (6 bases). The CDR3 covers 13 residues. Germline values: CDR1 MDHEN, CDR2 SYDVKM. Trimming removed 6 bases at V and 5 bases at J, with 14 bases between.

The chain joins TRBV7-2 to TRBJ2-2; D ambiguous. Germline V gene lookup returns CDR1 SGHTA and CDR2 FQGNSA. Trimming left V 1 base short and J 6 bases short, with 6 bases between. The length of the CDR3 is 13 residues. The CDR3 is CASSLVLAGELFF. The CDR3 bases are TGTGCCAGCAGCTTAGTACTGGCCGGGGAGCTGTTTTTT. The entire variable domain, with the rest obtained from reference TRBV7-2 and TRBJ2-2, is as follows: GAGVSQSPSNKVTEKGKDVELRCDPISGHTALYWYRQSLGQGLEFLIYFQGNSAPDKSGLPSDRFSAERTGGSVSTLTIQRTQQEDSAVYLCASSLVLAGELFFGEGSRLTVL.

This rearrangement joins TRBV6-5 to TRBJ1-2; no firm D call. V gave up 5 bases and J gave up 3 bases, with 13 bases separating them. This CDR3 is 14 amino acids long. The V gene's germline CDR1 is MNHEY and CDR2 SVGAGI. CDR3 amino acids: CASSPTGSYYGYTF. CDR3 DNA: TGTGCCAGCAGTCCCACCGGGTCGTACTATGGCTACACCTTC.

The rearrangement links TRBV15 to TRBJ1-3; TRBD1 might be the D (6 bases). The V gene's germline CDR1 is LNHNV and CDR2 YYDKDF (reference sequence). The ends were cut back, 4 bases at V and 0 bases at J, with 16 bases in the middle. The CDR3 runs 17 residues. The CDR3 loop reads CATSIRRGPYSGNTIYF. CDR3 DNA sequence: TGTGCCACCAGCATCAGGCGGGGGCCCTACTCTGGAAACACCATATATTTT.

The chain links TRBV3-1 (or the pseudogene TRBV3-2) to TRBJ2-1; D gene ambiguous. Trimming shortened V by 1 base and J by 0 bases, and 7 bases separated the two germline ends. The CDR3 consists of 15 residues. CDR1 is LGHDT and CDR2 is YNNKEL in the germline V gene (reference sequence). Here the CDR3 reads CASSQGESSYNEQFF. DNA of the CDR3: TGTGCCAGCAGCCAAGGAGAAAGCTCCTACAATGAGCAGTTCTTC.

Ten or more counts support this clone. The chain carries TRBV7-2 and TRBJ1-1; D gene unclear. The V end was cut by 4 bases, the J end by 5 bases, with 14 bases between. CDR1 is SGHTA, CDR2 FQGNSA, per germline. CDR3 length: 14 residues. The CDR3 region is CASSSFIGVTEAFF. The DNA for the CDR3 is TGTGCCAGCAGCTCCTTTATTGGAGTTACTGAAGCTTTCTTT.

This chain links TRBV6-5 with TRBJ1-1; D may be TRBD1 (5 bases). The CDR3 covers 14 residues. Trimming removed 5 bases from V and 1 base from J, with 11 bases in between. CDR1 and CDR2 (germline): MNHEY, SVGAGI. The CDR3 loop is CASSKTTGNTEAFF. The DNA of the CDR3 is TGTGCCAGCAGTAAAACCACAGGGAACACTGAAGCTTTCTTT.

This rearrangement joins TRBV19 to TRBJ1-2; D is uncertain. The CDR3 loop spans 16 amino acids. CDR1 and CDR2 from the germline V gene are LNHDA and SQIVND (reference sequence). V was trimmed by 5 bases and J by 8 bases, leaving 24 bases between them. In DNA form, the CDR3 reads TGTGCCAGTAGTTACCCCTCTTACCCTGATCCCCGGGGCTACACCTTC. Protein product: CASSYPSYPDPRGYTF.

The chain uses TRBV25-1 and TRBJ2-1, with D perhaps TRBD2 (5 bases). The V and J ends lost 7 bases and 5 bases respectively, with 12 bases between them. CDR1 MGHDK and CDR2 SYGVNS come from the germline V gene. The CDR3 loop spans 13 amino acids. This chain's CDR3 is CASKPDYHNEQFF. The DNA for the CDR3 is TGTGCCAGCAAGCCTGACTATCACAATGAGCAGTTCTTC.